This T cell receptor (beta chain) was sequenced during a study of control samples from healthy donors and cancer patients. V lost 2 bases to trimming and J lost 0 bases; unmatched junction nucleotides: 2. CDR3 size: 15 residues. Germline assignment: CDR1 MNHEY and CDR2 SVGAGI. Generated by immunoSEQ multiplex PCR, the TCRdb table keeps only in-frame clones and is missing some. The data show about 86,000 clones, approximately 93% seen once. J is TRBJ2-3 and V is TRBV6-5; TRBD2 matches at 7 bases. This sequence was found in a woman aged 25 to 39 in good health. Sequencing was carried out using blood. CDR3 region: CASSYERGSTDTQYF. CDR3 bases: TGTGCCAGCAGTTACGAGCGGGGCAGCACAGATACGCAGTATTTT.